What follows are 23 T cell receptor beta chains derived from one specimen sequenced in a study of blood T cell repertoires in COVID-19. Assay: immunoSEQ multiplex PCR; the TCRdb copy retains only in-frame clones and omits some. Among a few hundred thousand clones, about 86% were seen once, and the ten largest hold 15% to 19%. The sequenced sample was peripheral blood. The receptors derive from a person between 65 and 79 years old with COVID-19, enrolled during active disease.

The chain combines TRBV7-3 with TRBJ2-1; 7 bases map to TRBD2. The CDR3 sequence is 14 residues long. The V gene's germline CDR1 is SGHTA and CDR2 FQGTGA. Germline trimming cut 1 base from V and 7 bases from J; bases unmatched to any gene: 4. The CDR3 loop reads CASSLNSGWNEQFF. Here the CDR3 DNA reads TGTGCCAGCAGCTTAAATAGCGGGTGGAATGAGCAGTTCTTC.

DNA for the CDR3: TGCAGCGTTGTTACTAGCGGGCCAACTTACGAGCAGTACTTC. Protein product: CSVVTSGPTYEQYF. V and J are TRBV29-1 and TRBJ2-7, with 9 bases lining up with TRBD2. This CDR3 comprises 14 residues. V trimming: 4 bases; J trimming: 4 bases; junction bases outside the gene matches: 8. Germline assignment: CDR1 SQVTM and CDR2 ANQGSEA.

J is TRBJ1-2 and V is TRBV28; D not certain. CDR1 and CDR2 (germline): MDHEN, SYDVKM. V lost 6 bases and J lost 5, with 10 bases in between. This CDR3 region has 12 residues. The CDR3 DNA follows: TGTGCCAGCAGCACCCAAGAGTATGGCTACACCTTC. Translation: CASSTQEYGYTF.

The chain recombines TRBV7-2 with TRBJ2-5, with TRBD2 matching 7 bases. Germline trimming cut 5 bases from V and 5 bases from J; bases unmatched to any gene: 20. Germline assignment: CDR1 SGHTA and CDR2 FQGNSA. The CDR3 consists of 18 residues. CDR3 in amino acids: CASSPSHARGYSGETQYF. CDR3 nucleotides: TGTGCCAGCAGCCCATCCCACGCCCGTGGGTATAGCGGGGAGACCCAGTACTTC.

The CDR3 DNA follows: TGTGCCAGCAGTTACTCTGGTCTAGCAGCTTCCTACGAGCAGTACTTC. It encodes CASSYSGLAASYEQYF. The V call is TRBV6-2 or TRBV6-3, the J call TRBJ2-7; D is possibly TRBD2 (5 bases). Trimming stripped 0 bases from V and 1 base from J, with 13 bases between. Germline CDR1 is MNHEY and CDR2 is SVGEGT. The length of the CDR3 is 16 residues.

V usage is TRBV28 and J usage is TRBJ2-3; TRBD1 matches at 11 bases. Germline V CDR1 and CDR2: MDHEN, SYDVKM. After removal of 6 bases from V and 3 bases from J, the junction contained 5 bases not matched to a gene. The CDR3 has 15 residues. CDR3: CASRGTGGTTDTQYF. The CDR3 DNA reads TGTGCCAGCAGGGGGACAGGGGGGACAACAGATACGCAGTATTTT.

The V and J genes are TRBV7-8 and TRBJ1-6, with unresolved D. Germline V gives CDR1 SGHVS, CDR2 FQNEAQ. With 5 bases removed from V and 14 bases from J, the gap between germline ends came to 19 bases. CDR3 length equals 14 residues. The CDR3 coding sequence is TGTGCCAGCAGCCCTTCCCGGGTCCAATCTGCCCTCCACTTT. Translation gives CASSPSRVQSALHF.

The gene calls are TRBV6-1 and TRBJ1-1, with 10 positions matching TRBD1. This CDR3 contains 15 residues. Trimming took 1 base from V and 4 from J; bases not matched to a gene: 3. Germline assignment: CDR1 MNHNS and CDR2 SASEGT. CDR3 in DNA: TGTGCCAGCAGTGAAGACCGGGACAGGGGCACTGAAGCTTTCTTT. Translating gives CASSEDRDRGTEAFF.

The chain joins TRBV5-1 to TRBJ1-2; 7 nucleotides agree with TRBD1. Unmatched junction bases numbered 4, after V lost 0 bases and J lost 5 bases. The CDR3 has 14 amino acids. Germline-derived CDR1 and CDR2 are SGHRS and YFSETQ. CDR3 region: CASSLGQGKYGYTF. In DNA form, the CDR3 reads TGCGCCAGCAGCTTGGGACAGGGCAAATATGGCTACACCTTC.

This chain links TRBV4-3 with TRBJ2-7; TRBD2 matches 11 bases. The CDR3 is 15 residues long. Germline V gives CDR1 LGHNA, CDR2 YSLEER. With 0 bases clipped from V and 6 bases from J, the junction kept 4 bases outside the gene matches. The CDR3: CASSQDKLAGAEQYF. The CDR3 nucleotides are TGCGCCAGCAGCCAAGATAAACTAGCGGGAGCCGAGCAGTACTTC.

The CDR3 DNA reads TGTGCCAGCAGTGGAACACAAAAAAATTCACCCCTCCACTTT. This gives the protein CASSGTQKNSPLHF. J is TRBJ1-6 and V is TRBV2; D is unresolved. Trimming shortened V by 4 bases and J by 7 bases, and 11 bases separated the two germline ends. The CDR3 totals 14 residues. Germline V gives CDR1 SNHLY, CDR2 FYNNEI.

This chain joins TRBV5-4 and TRBJ2-7; possible D gene TRBD1, 5 bases. This CDR3 contains 13 residues. Germline CDR1 SGHNT, CDR2 YYREEE (reference sequence). Trimming left V 5 bases short and J 6 bases short, with 15 bases between. The CDR3 DNA is TGTGCCAGCAGGGGCAGGGATGGTTTCGAGCAGTACTTC. Translating gives CASRGRDGFEQYF.

This clone has a single count. V is TRBV11-1 and J is TRBJ1-6, with D hard to call. The CDR3 runs to 12 residues. Trimming left V 2 bases short and J 7 bases short, with 3 bases between. Germline CDR1 reads SGHAT; CDR2 reads FQDESV (reference sequence). The CDR3 reads CASSLLNSPLHF. CDR3 DNA: TGTGCCAGCAGCTTACTGAATTCACCCCTCCACTTT. The full variable domain, rest sourced from reference TRBV11-1 and TRBJ1-6, is EAEVAQSPRYKITEKSQAVAFWCDPISGHATLYWYRQILGQGPELLVQFQDESVVDDSQLPKDRFSAERLKGVDSTLKIQPAELGDSAMYLCASSLLNSPLHFGNGTRLTVT.

This clone has a single count. The chain employs TRBV7-3 and TRBJ2-3; D is unclear. The CDR3 is made up of 13 amino acids. CDR1 and CDR2 from the germline V gene are SGHTA and FQGTGA. Trimming took 1 base from V and 3 from J, leaving 5 bases between them. The CDR3 sequence is CASSLRPTDTQYF. As DNA, the CDR3 is TGTGCCAGCAGCTTAAGGCCAACAGATACGCAGTATTTT.

The V call is TRBV29-1, the J call TRBJ1-2, with 10 bases that match TRBD1. Trimming removed 5 bases from V and 0 bases from J; junction bases left unmatched: 12. The CDR3 contains 17 residues. Germline V gene data show CDR1 as SQVTM and CDR2 as ANQGSEA. In nucleotides, the CDR3 is TGCAGCGTTTTCTCCGGGACAGGGGCACATTCTAACTATGGCTACACCTTC. Its translation: CSVFSGTGAHSNYGYTF. The full variable domain, in which reference TRBV29-1 and TRBJ1-2 provide the parts outside the CDR3, is SAVISQKPSRDICQRGTSLTIQCQVDSQVTMMFWYRQQPGQSLTLIATANQGSEATYESGFVIDKFPISRPNLTFSTLTVSNMSPEDSSIYLCSVFSGTGAHSNYGYTFGSGTRLTVV.

This clone was seen a handful of times. The gene calls are TRBV19 and TRBJ2-7; D might be TRBD1 (5 bases). Trimming removed 1 base at V and 6 bases at J, with 13 bases between. The CDR3 has 14 amino acids. Germline V gene sequence: CDR1 LNHDA, CDR2 SQIVND (reference sequence). CDR3: CASSIGSGAGEQYF. CDR3 nucleotide sequence: TGTGCCAGTAGTATAGGGTCTGGGGCAGGCGAGCAGTACTTC.

The chain employs TRBV5-6 and TRBJ2-3; maybe TRBD2 (5 bases). The V and J ends lost 0 bases and 2 bases respectively, with 13 bases between them. Germline V CDR1 and CDR2: SGHDT, YYEEEE. This CDR3 has 16 residues. Here the CDR3 DNA reads TGTGCCAGCAGCTTGGTACGAGGCGGGTACACAGATACGCAGTATTTT. Translating gives CASSLVRGGYTDTQYF.

V gene TRBV7-2 combines with J gene TRBJ1-2, with a tentative D call TRBD1 (5 bases). With 0 bases removed from V and 0 bases from J, the gap between germline ends came to 14 bases. The germline CDR1 and CDR2 sequences are SGHTA and FQGNSA. The CDR3 extends over 17 amino acids. The CDR3 nucleotides read TGTGCCAGCAGCTTAGCCCTCCTCAGACAGACTAACTATGGCTACACCTTC. Translated, it gives CASSLALLRQTNYGYTF. The variable domain in full, with the rest retrieved from reference TRBV7-2 and TRBJ1-2, is GAGVSQSPSNKVTEKGKDVELRCDPISGHTALYWYRQSLGQGLEFLIYFQGNSAPDKSGLPSDRFSAERTGGSVSTLTIQRTQQEDSAVYLCASSLALLRQTNYGYTFGSGTRLTVV.

The chain joins TRBV6-6 to TRBJ1-3; TRBD1 is a possible D gene (6 bases). Germline V gene data show CDR1 as MNHNY and CDR2 as SVGAGI (reference sequence). The CDR3 sequence is 14 residues long. The V and J ends lost 6 bases and 4 bases respectively, with 13 bases between them. The CDR3 is CASSQNRAGNTIYF. The CDR3, as DNA: TGTGCCAGCAGCCAAAACAGGGCAGGAAACACCATATATTTT.

This rearrangement joins TRBV11-2 to TRBJ2-2; D may be TRBD2 (5 bases). V was cut by 0 bases and J by 5 bases, with 16 bases left in between. Germline CDR1 and CDR2: SGHAT and FQNNGV. The CDR3 spans 17 residues. In nucleotides, the CDR3 is TGTGCCAGCAGCTTAGAACTTGGGCGGGCCGGGACCGGGGAGCTGTTTTTT. It specifies CASSLELGRAGTGELFF.

This clone turned up a few times. This rearrangement joins TRBV4-1 to TRBJ1-5, with D possibly TRBD1 on 6 matching bases. Germline V gene lookup returns CDR1 MGHRA and CDR2 YSYEKL. V was pared by 1 base and J by 0 bases, with 25 bases between. This CDR3 is built from 21 residues. The CDR3 spells CASSQVRGGTPNAYSNQPQHF. The CDR3 bases are TGCGCCAGCAGCCAAGTACGGGGGGGCACTCCAAACGCTTATAGCAATCAGCCCCAGCATTTT.

The V and J genes are TRBV10-3 and TRBJ2-5; 11 bases map to TRBD1. The V gene's germline CDR1 is ENHRY and CDR2 SYGVKD. The length of the CDR3 is 18 residues. The V gene end was trimmed by 0 bases and the J gene end by 4 bases; junction bases not matched to a gene: 10. CDR3 DNA: TGTGCCATCAGTGAGTCTGATCCCGGGACAGGGGGTGCAGAGACCCAGTACTTC. It is translated as CAISESDPGTGGAETQYF.

The J gene is TRBJ2-1, the V gene TRBV9; 9 bases line up with TRBD2. CDR1 and CDR2 from the germline V gene are SGDLS and YYNGEE. The V and J ends lost 4 bases and 2 bases, in that order; junction bases with no gene match: 16. The CDR3 consists of 19 residues. CDR3: CASSPRWLSGSSTYNEQFF. In DNA, the CDR3 is TGTGCCAGCAGCCCTAGATGGCTTAGCGGGAGCTCTACCTACAATGAGCAGTTCTTC.